The 27 T cell receptor beta chains below were found in one sample sequenced in a study of T cell repertoires in aging, cancer and after chemotherapy. Multiplex touch-down PCR with TRB-A/B primers amplified rearranged V-D-J TRB sequences. TCRdb reanalysed the multiplex PCR reads using MiXCR and keeps one entry per CDR3 protein. The table records 2,500 to 3,000 distinct CDR3 sequences, 42% of them present only once. TCR beta rearrangements were amplified from peripheral blood genomic DNA. The material sequenced was blood. The receptors here all came from a human donor with a blood cancer.

This clonotype is medium-sized (0.01 to 0.1%) by share. The CDR3, as DNA: TGTGCCAGCAGCCGCCAGGGAGGAAACACTGAAGCTTTCTTT. Translated: CASSRQGGNTEAFF. The V call is TRBV7-2, the J call TRBJ1-1, with D possibly being TRBD1 (5 bases). CDR3 length: 14 amino acids. V lost 5 bases to trimming and J lost 2 bases, with 12 bases between them. Looked up from germline, CDR1 is SGHTA and CDR2 is FQGNSA.

The sample holds a few counts of this clonotype. The chain uses TRBV7-9 and TRBJ1-4; 7 positions agree with TRBD1. Germline CDR1 reads SEHNR; CDR2 reads FQNEAQ (reference sequence). The CDR3 spans 13 residues. Losses at the gene ends were 1 base for V and 11 bases for J; bases not matched to a gene: 4. The CDR3 region has the DNA TGTGCCAGCAGCTTAGACCCGGGACAGAAACTGTTTTTT. Amino acids: CASSLDPGQKLFF. Full variable domain (rest looked up from reference TRBV7-9 and TRBJ1-4): DTGVSQNPRHKITKRGQNVTFRCDPISEHNRLYWYRQTLGQGPEFLTYFQNEAQLEKSRLLSDRFSAERPKGSFSTLEIQRTEQGDSAMYLCASSLDPGQKLFFGSGTQLSVL.

The chain recombines TRBV29-1 with TRBJ2-1, with 12 bases lining up with TRBD2. V shed 8 bases, J shed 12 bases, and the junction held 11 bases outside the gene matches. This CDR3 spans 13 amino acids. Looked up from germline, CDR1 is SQVTM and CDR2 is ANQGSEA. Here the CDR3 DNA reads TGCAGCATCTTGAGGACTAGCGGGATGACGCAGTTCTTC. It codes for CSILRTSGMTQFF.

Turning to this clonotype: One end of the junction fails to match germline, which may point to a read error. The chain uses TRBV6-5 and TRBJ2-7; D call uncertain. CDR3 length equals 14 residues. CDR1 and CDR2 (germline): MNHEY, SVGAGI. The CDR3: CASRVTESPYEQYF. CDR3 DNA sequence: TGCGCCAGCAGAGTCACGGAAAGCCCCTACGAGCAGTACTTC.

V and J are TRBV19 and TRBJ2-1; 11 bases match TRBD2. V lost 4 bases, J lost 7 bases, and 6 bases stayed unmatched. Germline V gene data show CDR1 as LNHDA and CDR2 as SQIVND (reference sequence). This CDR3 is built from 15 residues. CDR3 in amino acids: CASSKVAGGPNEQFF. CDR3 DNA: TGTGCCAGTAGTAAGGTAGCGGGAGGGCCAAATGAGCAGTTCTTC.

The V call is TRBV6-1, the J call TRBJ1-3; TRBD1 aligns across 7 bases. J gave up 7 bases and V 6 bases, and 9 bases lay outside the gene matches. The V gene's germline CDR1 is MNHNS and CDR2 SASEGT. The CDR3 is 14 residues long. CDR3 residues: CASRDQGGRNTIYF. The CDR3, as DNA: TGTGCCAGCAGGGATCAGGGGGGTAGGAACACCATATATTTT.

As regards this clonotype: Mismatch with germline at one junction end may stem from a read error. The chain carries TRBV5-6 and TRBJ2-7; D may match TRBD1 or TRBD2 (7 bases each). The germline V gene has CDR1 SGHDT and CDR2 YYEEEE. CDR3 length: 16 amino acids. The CDR3 nucleotides read TGCGCCAGCAGCTTGGGAGGGACAGACGGATCCTACGAGCAGTACTTC. Residues: CASSLGGTDGSYEQYF.

The rearrangement joins TRBV27 to TRBJ2-2; 8 bases align to TRBD2. Germline V gene sequence: CDR1 MNHEY, CDR2 SMNVEV (reference sequence). V gave up 3 bases and J gave up 2 bases; unmatched junction bases: 5. The length of the CDR3 is 16 residues. CDR3 residues: CASSFTSGINTGELFF. The CDR3 DNA sequence: TGTGCCAGCAGTTTCACTAGCGGAATCAACACCGGGGAGCTGTTTTTT.

This chain uses TRBV27 with TRBJ1-1; perhaps TRBD1 as D (5 bases). The germline V gene has CDR1 MNHEY and CDR2 SMNVEV (reference sequence). The CDR3 length is 12 residues. Trimming removed 6 bases at V and 8 bases at J, with 13 bases between. CDR3 region: CASSAGTAEAFF. The DNA of the CDR3 is TGTGCCAGCAGCGCCGGGACGGCAGAAGCTTTCTTT.

V gene TRBV19 combines with J gene TRBJ1-1, with D tentatively TRBD1 (5 bases). The CDR3 sequence is 17 residues long. V gave up 0 bases and J gave up 0 bases, with 14 bases separating them. Germline V gene data show CDR1 as LNHDA and CDR2 as SQIVND (reference sequence). CDR3 amino acids: CASSIDHGGRVNTEAFF. The CDR3 coding sequence is TGTGCCAGTAGTATAGATCACGGGGGACGCGTGAACACTGAAGCTTTCTTT.

This clonotype has more than one count but fewer than ten. This chain uses TRBV24-1 with TRBJ2-1; 8 nucleotides align to TRBD2. V trimming: 5 bases; J trimming: 8 bases; junction bases outside the gene matches: 10. The CDR3 has 15 residues. Germline V gene lookup returns CDR1 KGHDR and CDR2 SFDVKD. This CDR3 is CATSGGSGRADEQFF. The CDR3 region has the DNA TGTGCCACCAGTGGAGGCTCCGGGAGGGCTGATGAGCAGTTCTTC.

This clonotype was detected a few times. The chain joins TRBV6-5 to TRBJ1-2; D may be TRBD1 (5 bases). Looked up from germline, CDR1 is MNHEY and CDR2 is SVGAGI. V was clipped by 7 bases and J by 6 bases, with 18 bases between them. The CDR3 has 14 amino acids. The CDR3 sequence: CASTELGDSDGYTF. Here the CDR3 DNA reads TGTGCCAGCACTGAACTGGGGGACTCGGATGGCTACACCTTC.

A few counts support this clonotype. The chain has TRBV12-3 or TRBV12-4 and TRBJ2-5; D remains unclear. CDR3 length: 11 residues. Deletions cut 7 bases from V and 6 bases from J, with 9 bases between. Here the CDR3 reads CASNQPKTQYF. As DNA, the CDR3 is TGTGCCAGCAACCAACCAAAGACCCAGTACTTC.

The sample holds one count of this clonotype. This chain connects TRBV12-3 or TRBV12-4 to TRBJ2-5, with TRBD1 matching over 10 bases. V shed 5 bases and J 5 bases; nucleotides not matched to a gene: 17. This CDR3 contains 18 residues. This chain's CDR3 is CASSPPPGGTGARETQYF. CDR3 coding DNA: TGTGCCAGCAGTCCTCCCCCTGGCGGGACAGGGGCCCGGGAGACCCAGTACTTC.

The chain is built from TRBV20-1 and TRBJ2-3; TRBD2 agrees at 7 bases. With 0 bases clipped from V and 0 bases from J, the junction kept 12 bases outside the gene matches. This CDR3 is 18 amino acids long. Per the germline V gene, CDR1 is DFQATT and CDR2 is SNEGSKA (reference sequence). CDR3 nucleotides: TGCAGTGCTAGAGACCTCTTAAAGAGCGGGACTAGCACAGATACGCAGTATTTT. It translates to CSARDLLKSGTSTDTQYF.

The chain recombines TRBV14 with TRBJ2-7, with D possibly matching TRBD2 (5 bases). The CDR3 contains 16 residues. The V gene's germline CDR1 is SGHDN and CDR2 FVKESK. Deletions cut 0 bases from V and 3 bases from J, with 15 bases between. The CDR3 spells CASSQDRGIGDYEQYF. The CDR3 DNA follows: TGTGCCAGCAGCCAAGATCGAGGCATCGGGGACTACGAGCAGTACTTC. The entire variable domain, with the rest obtained from reference TRBV14 and TRBJ2-7, is as follows: EAGVTQFPSHSVIEKGQTVTLRCDPISGHDNLYWYRRVMGKEIKFLLHFVKESKQDESGMPNNRFLAERTGGTYSTLKVQPAELEDSGVYFCASSQDRGIGDYEQYFGPGTRLTVT.

This clonotype was counted a few times. The rearrangement links TRBV5-6 to TRBJ1-2; D not certain. Germline V gives CDR1 SGHDT, CDR2 YYEEEE. The germline V and J ends were trimmed by 2 bases and 2 bases, with 10 bases remaining between them. CDR3 length: 14 amino acids. The CDR3 protein is CASSLFRANYGYTF. The CDR3 bases are TGTGCCAGCAGCTTATTCCGGGCCAACTATGGCTACACCTTC.

The chain is built from TRBV20-1 and TRBJ2-3; 12 bases align to TRBD2. The V gene end was trimmed by 3 bases and the J gene end by 0 bases; junction bases not matched to a gene: 7. CDR1 and CDR2 from the germline V gene are DFQATT and SNEGSKA (reference sequence). The CDR3 totals 17 residues. This CDR3 reads CSARASGRASSTDTQYF. Written as DNA, the CDR3 is TGCAGTGCTAGGGCTAGCGGGAGGGCCTCCAGCACAGATACGCAGTATTTT.

This chain connects TRBV15 to TRBJ2-1; 7 bases are a match to TRBD2. CDR1 is LNHNV and CDR2 is YYDKDF in the germline V gene (reference sequence). The CDR3 spans 16 residues. The V gene end was trimmed by 1 base and the J gene end by 0 bases; junction bases not matched to a gene: 3. CDR3 region: CATSRGGGRSYNEQFF. The CDR3 DNA reads TGTGCCACCAGCAGAGGGGGGGGACGCTCCTACAATGAGCAGTTCTTC.

The gene calls are TRBV6-1 and TRBJ1-2, with TRBD1 as a possible D gene (6 bases). The CDR3 extends over 15 amino acids. Trimming removed 2 bases at V and 2 bases at J, with 12 bases between. Germline V gene lookup returns CDR1 MNHNS and CDR2 SASEGT. CDR3 nucleotide sequence: TGTGCCAGCAGTGAACTTACAGGGCCGAACTATGGCTACACCTTC. Residues: CASSELTGPNYGYTF.

V usage is TRBV6-5 and J usage is TRBJ2-2, with D possibly TRBD2 on 6 matching bases. The CDR3 is made up of 15 amino acids. Germline CDR1 is MNHEY and CDR2 is SVGAGI. The V and J ends lost 9 bases and 1 base respectively, with 15 bases between them. The CDR3 DNA reads as TGTGCCAGTACTCCGGGCGGGATGAACACCGGGGAGCTGTTTTTT. It is translated as CASTPGGMNTGELFF.

The CDR3 spells CASSATLVHEQFF. CDR3 coding DNA: TGTGCCAGCAGTGCGACACTAGTACATGAGCAGTTCTTC. The chain employs TRBV6-1 and TRBJ2-1; D might be TRBD2 (5 bases). In germline, CDR1 is MNHNS, CDR2 SASEGT. V lost 4 bases, J lost 8 bases, and 12 bases lay in between. The length of the CDR3 is 13 residues.

This clonotype was recorded only once. The junction and the germline gene differ at one end; a read error may be behind it. This sequence joins TRBV4-2 and TRBJ2-7; 8 nucleotides agree with TRBD2. This CDR3 is built from 15 residues. CDR1 and CDR2 (germline): LGHNA, YNFKEQ. CDR3 residues: CASSQPGTRTYEQYF. CDR3 DNA sequence: TGTGCCAGTAGCCAACCCGGGACTAGAACCTACGAGCAGTACTTC.

The CDR3 bases are TGTGCCAGCTCACCACCCCCTGACAATGAGCAGTTCTTC. Translating gives CASSPPPDNEQFF. J is TRBJ2-1 and V is TRBV18; D gene uncertain. V lost 0 bases and J 5 bases, leaving 5 bases between the germline ends. There are 13 residues in the CDR3. Germline CDR1 is KGHSH and CDR2 is LQKENI.

J is TRBJ2-1 and V is TRBV27; the match to TRBD1 covers 9 bases. CDR3 length: 13 amino acids. Trimming cost V 7 bases and J 10 bases; bases outside gene matches: 8. Germline V gene sequence: CDR1 MNHEY, CDR2 SMNVEV (reference sequence). The CDR3 spells CASKWTGDYEQFF. The CDR3 nucleotides read TGTGCCAGCAAATGGACAGGGGACTACGAGCAGTTCTTC.

A few counts support this clonotype. The J gene is TRBJ1-1, the V gene TRBV29-1; D is undetermined. CDR3 size: 11 residues. The ends were cut back, 7 bases at V and 1 base at J, with 7 bases in the middle. Germline loops: CDR1 SQVTM, CDR2 ANQGSEA. The CDR3 loop is CSAWENTEAFF. The DNA for the CDR3 is TGCAGCGCCTGGGAGAACACTGAAGCTTTCTTT.

This chain connects TRBV6-1 to TRBJ2-7; 10 bases match TRBD2. Germline assignment: CDR1 MNHNS and CDR2 SASEGT. The V and J ends lost 1 base and 5 bases, in that order; junction bases with no gene match: 5. The CDR3 is 15 residues long. CDR3 DNA sequence: TGTGCCAGCAGTGAAGGAGCGGGAGGGCCCCACGAGCAGTACTTC. Its translation is CASSEGAGGPHEQYF.